The clone carrying this T cell receptor (beta chain) was seen only once. Libraries were prepared by immunoSEQ multiplex PCR; TCRdb keeps only in-frame clonotypes and omits some of them. The sample consists of hundreds of thousands of clones, roughly 89% of them appearing once. This CDR3 has 14 residues. V was clipped by 2 bases and J by 4 bases, with 11 bases between them. CDR1 MNHEY and CDR2 SVGAGI come from the germline V gene. The sample originates from a study of blood T cell repertoires in COVID-19. The wider study: Samples representing acute and convalescent COVID-19 were sourced from the United States, Italy and Spain. The cDNA or gDNA used as material had been derived from T cells, B-cell-depleted T cells, or PBMCs.

The sequence came from a woman between 25 and 40 years old with active or convalescent COVID-19. The sample taken for sequencing was peripheral blood. The chain employs TRBV6-5 and TRBJ2-5, with D unclear. Here the CDR3 reads CASSYNRVGETQYF. In DNA, the CDR3 is TGTGCCAGCAGTTACAACCGTGTCGGAGAGACCCAGTACTTC.